This passage covers 29 T cell receptor beta chains from one sample sequenced in a study of OX40 agonist ivuxolimab in advanced cancers. The table came from immunoSEQ multiplex PCR; TCRdb's copy has only in-frame clones and leaves some out. The sample has approximately 68,000 clones, around 86% seen once. The specimen comprised CD4+ or CD8+ T cells sorted from blood, sampled in a trial of the OX40 agonist ivuxolimab. The receptors were gathered from an adult with an advanced solid tumor such as melanoma, head and neck, liver or kidney cancer.

The J gene is TRBJ2-7, the V gene TRBV15; weak D call: TRBD2 (5 bases). The CDR3 totals 15 residues. CDR1 and CDR2 from the germline V gene are LNHNV and YYDKDF (reference sequence). Trimming stripped 3 bases from V and 6 bases from J, with 18 bases between. The CDR3 protein is CATSSGLGLAGEQYF. As DNA, the CDR3 is TGTGCCACCAGCAGTGGATTAGGGCTAGCTGGCGAGCAGTACTTC.

The chain links TRBV6-1 to TRBJ2-6; 9 bases are a match to TRBD1. The junction had 0 bases not matched to a gene; V was cut back by 4 bases and J by 2 bases. Germline V gives CDR1 MNHNS, CDR2 SASEGT. There are 15 residues in the CDR3. The CDR3 DNA reads TGTGCCAGCAGTGGGGACAGGGCTGGGGCCAACGTCCTGACTTTC. The encoded protein is CASSGDRAGANVLTF.

The gene calls are TRBV5-1 and TRBJ1-2; unclear D gene. Germline V gene lookup returns CDR1 SGHRS and CDR2 YFSETQ. The CDR3 runs 13 residues. Trimming cost V 0 bases and J 5 bases, with 8 bases left between them. The CDR3 region has the DNA TGCGCCAGCAGCTTGGACGGGTTGTATGGCTACACCTTC. Amino acids: CASSLDGLYGYTF.

The gene calls are TRBV5-1 and TRBJ2-5; maybe TRBD2 (6 bases). The germline gives CDR1 SGHRS, CDR2 YFSETQ. The CDR3 is 15 amino acids. V was clipped by 0 bases and J by 5 bases, with 14 bases between them. Written as DNA, the CDR3 is TGCGCCAGCAGCTTGGCGGGACGGCGGGATGAGACCCAGTACTTC. Amino acids: CASSLAGRRDETQYF.

This clone was seen just once. The chain couples TRBV2 to TRBJ1-2; TRBD1 might be the D (6 bases). CDR3 length: 13 amino acids. Germline assignment: CDR1 SNHLY and CDR2 FYNNEI. Trimming shortened V by 6 bases and J by 5 bases, and 13 bases separated the two germline ends. CDR3 nucleotides: TGTGCCAGCAGAACCTTCGGACAGTATGGCTACACCTTC. Translated, it gives CASRTFGQYGYTF.

This sequence joins TRBV2 and TRBJ2-6, with 10 bases identical to TRBD2. J gave up 3 bases and V 6 bases, and 14 bases lay outside the gene matches. CDR3 length equals 19 residues. Per germline, CDR1 SNHLY and CDR2 FYNNEI. The CDR3 is CASSLRRLAGADGANVLTF. As DNA, the CDR3 is TGTGCCAGCAGCCTCAGAAGGCTAGCGGGAGCTGATGGGGCCAACGTCCTGACTTTC.

In this sample, this clone turned up a few times. The chain uses TRBV29-1 and TRBJ1-1, with 9 bases identical to TRBD1. This CDR3 comprises 12 residues. Germline CDR1 reads SQVTM; CDR2 reads ANQGSEA. J lost 10 bases, V lost 7 bases, and 10 bases had no gene match. Here the CDR3 DNA reads TGCAGCGGTTCGGGACAGGGTGTCATAGCTTTCTTT. The encoded protein is CSGSGQGVIAFF.

The chain couples TRBV30 to TRBJ1-1, with D uncertain. CDR1 GTSNPN and CDR2 SVGIG come from the germline V gene (reference sequence). Trimming stripped 4 bases from V and 0 bases from J, with 9 bases between. This CDR3 is 13 amino acids long. In nucleotides, the CDR3 is TGTGCCTGGACTACACAGATGAACACTGAAGCTTTCTTT. Its protein product is CAWTTQMNTEAFF.

The genes are TRBV2 and TRBJ2-7; 10 bases map to TRBD2. The germline V gene has CDR1 SNHLY and CDR2 FYNNEI. The CDR3 has 13 residues. Unmatched junction bases numbered 7, after V lost 7 bases and J lost 7 bases. CDR3 region: CASTGSGREEQYF. CDR3 nucleotide sequence: TGTGCCAGCACAGGCAGCGGGAGGGAGGAGCAGTACTTC.

The chain couples TRBV7-8 to TRBJ2-3, with TRBD2 identical over 10 bases. The V gene end was trimmed by 1 base and the J gene end by 2 bases; junction bases not matched to a gene: 3. The CDR3 extends over 16 amino acids. From germline, CDR1 is SGHVS and CDR2 FQNEAQ. The CDR3 region has the DNA TGTGCCAGCAGCTTAGGGACTAGCGGAGCCACAGATACGCAGTATTTT. It yields the protein CASSLGTSGATDTQYF.

The chain joins TRBV4-1 to TRBJ1-1, with D unresolved. V lost 3 bases and J 4 bases, leaving 15 bases between the germline ends. Germline loops: CDR1 MGHRA, CDR2 YSYEKL. The CDR3 has 15 amino acids. As DNA, the CDR3 is TGCGCCAGCAGCCAGAGAGGATCCCGCTCCACTGAAGCTTTCTTT. This gives the protein CASSQRGSRSTEAFF.

V is TRBV19 and J is TRBJ2-4; the D gene is possibly TRBD2 (6 bases). This CDR3 region has 14 residues. V was shortened by 7 bases and J by 4 bases, with 14 bases between the two germline ends. Germline V CDR1 and CDR2: LNHDA, SQIVND (reference sequence). The CDR3: CASTPGSKKNIQYF. In nucleotides, the CDR3 is TGTGCCAGTACACCCGGGAGTAAGAAAAACATTCAGTACTTC.

The V call is TRBV6-5, the J call TRBJ1-1, with 7 positions matching TRBD1. Germline V gene data show CDR1 as MNHEY and CDR2 as SVGAGI. The CDR3 covers 11 residues. Germline trimming cut 7 bases from V and 10 bases from J; bases unmatched to any gene: 6. The CDR3 DNA sequence: TGTGCCAGCACCCTCAGGGGGGTAGCTTTCTTT. This gives the protein CASTLRGVAFF.

The CDR3 region has the DNA TGTGCCAGCAGCCCGGGACTCCCGTCTCAGTACTTC. It translates to CASSPGLPSQYF. This chain connects TRBV2 to TRBJ2-5; D is possibly TRBD2 (6 bases). This CDR3 has 12 amino acids. The germline CDR1 and CDR2 sequences are SNHLY and FYNNEI. V gave up 6 bases and J gave up 11 bases, with 16 bases separating them.

The chain uses TRBV10-3 and TRBJ1-6, with 7 bases matching TRBD1. J lost 5 bases, V lost 4 bases, and 5 bases had no gene match. CDR3 length: 15 amino acids. CDR1 is ENHRY, CDR2 SYGVKD, per germline. The CDR3 loop is CAISGDRVDNSPLHF. The CDR3 nucleotides are TGTGCCATCAGTGGAGACAGGGTTGATAATTCACCCCTCCACTTT.

The V and J genes are TRBV5-1 and TRBJ1-1; D is perhaps TRBD1 (5 bases). Trimming left V 0 bases short and J 7 bases short, with 7 bases between. Per the germline V gene, CDR1 is SGHRS and CDR2 is YFSETQ. The CDR3 is made up of 12 amino acids. The DNA for the CDR3 is TGCGCCAGCAGCTTGGGACAGAATGAAGCTTTCTTT. Translated, it gives CASSLGQNEAFF.

This chain uses TRBV30 with TRBJ2-3, with 7 bases identical to TRBD1. The ends lost 0 bases at V and 2 bases at J; junction bases unmatched: 5. The CDR3 contains 15 residues. Germline assignment: CDR1 GTSNPN and CDR2 SVGIG (reference sequence). The CDR3 sequence is CAWSVSTGATDTQYF. CDR3 nucleotide sequence: TGTGCCTGGAGTGTATCAACAGGGGCCACAGATACGCAGTATTTT.

The gene calls are TRBV11-2 and TRBJ1-1; no reliable D call. The CDR3 is 13 residues long. Germline V gene sequence: CDR1 SGHAT, CDR2 FQNNGV. Trimming removed 5 bases from V and 3 bases from J, with 10 bases in between. The CDR3 loop reads CASSHGPDTEAFF. CDR3 bases: TGTGCCAGCAGCCACGGACCGGACACTGAAGCTTTCTTT.

The chain links TRBV28 to TRBJ1-5; D unclear. Germline V gene sequence: CDR1 MDHEN, CDR2 SYDVKM. CDR3 length equals 14 residues. V was pared by 8 bases and J by 0 bases, with 11 bases between. The CDR3 loop reads CASWLKTSNQPQHF. The CDR3 DNA follows: TGTGCCAGCTGGCTCAAGACTAGCAATCAGCCCCAGCATTTT.

The rearrangement links TRBV28 to TRBJ1-2; D not resolved. Trimming shortened V by 8 bases and J by 4 bases, and 17 bases separated the two germline ends. The germline V gene has CDR1 MDHEN and CDR2 SYDVKM. This CDR3 region has 14 residues. CDR3 in amino acids: CASARRAISYGYTF. As DNA, the CDR3 is TGTGCCAGCGCCCGGAGGGCGATTTCCTATGGCTACACCTTC.

This clone was seen only a few times. J is TRBJ2-3 and V is TRBV7-9; no definite D call. The CDR3 length is 12 residues. Germline-derived CDR1 and CDR2 are SEHNR and FQNEAQ (reference sequence). Trimming removed 3 bases from V and 1 base from J, with 2 bases in between. This CDR3 reads CASSLGTDTQYF. CDR3 in DNA: TGTGCCAGCAGCTTGGGCACAGATACGCAGTATTTT.

The CDR3 region is CAWSGRGSSSGANVLTF. The CDR3 bases are TGTGCCTGGAGTGGTCGGGGGTCGAGCTCTGGGGCCAACGTCCTGACTTTC. The rearrangement uses TRBV30 and TRBJ2-6; a weak D match, TRBD2 (6 bases). Germline CDR1 GTSNPN, CDR2 SVGIG (reference sequence). This CDR3 has 17 amino acids. V was shortened by 1 base and J by 0 bases, with 13 bases between the two germline ends.

The genes are TRBV6-1 and TRBJ2-3, with a weak D call TRBD2 (6 bases). The CDR3 runs 13 residues. With 6 bases removed from V and 0 bases from J, the gap between germline ends came to 7 bases. Germline V lookup: CDR1 MNHNS, CDR2 SASEGT. CDR3 sequence reads: CASRAGSTDTQYF. The CDR3 nucleotides are TGTGCCAGCAGGGCGGGGAGCACAGATACGCAGTATTTT.

This clone was detected only once. The chain joins TRBV28 to TRBJ2-2; D gene uncertain. The length of the CDR3 is 16 residues. V was clipped by 6 bases and J by 4 bases, with 18 bases between them. Germline V gene data show CDR1 as MDHEN and CDR2 as SYDVKM. CDR3 protein: CASSPTQFTGTGELFF. DNA of the CDR3: TGTGCCAGCAGCCCAACTCAATTTACGGGCACCGGGGAGCTGTTTTTT.

The chain combines TRBV7-6 with TRBJ2-7; possible D gene TRBD2, 5 bases. This CDR3 has 12 residues. Trimming removed 2 bases from V and 6 bases from J, with 8 bases in between. Germline V gene sequence: CDR1 SGHVS, CDR2 FNYEAQ. The CDR3 DNA sequence: TGTGCCAGCAGCTTATGGAGGAGCGAGCAGTACTTC. Translating gives CASSLWRSEQYF.

This sequence joins TRBV5-1 and TRBJ2-7; possible D gene TRBD2, 6 bases. V was pared by 3 bases and J by 1 base, with 14 bases between. CDR3 length: 15 amino acids. Germline V gene sequence: CDR1 SGHRS, CDR2 YFSETQ. CDR3 nucleotides: TGCGCCAGCAGCTCCCCGGAGGGGCTATCCTACGAGCAGTACTTC. Translating gives CASSSPEGLSYEQYF.

The gene calls are TRBV10-2 and TRBJ1-1, with D tentatively TRBD1 (5 bases). The V gene lost 0 bases and the J gene lost 6 bases, with 20 bases spanning the gap. This CDR3 comprises 17 residues. Germline V gives CDR1 WSHSY, CDR2 SAAADI. The CDR3 reads CASSESQYSTGGSEAFF. CDR3 bases: TGCGCCAGCAGTGAGTCTCAATACTCCACAGGCGGGTCTGAAGCTTTCTTT.

This chain links TRBV29-1 with TRBJ2-7; 12 bases fit TRBD2. The CDR3 spans 15 residues. In germline, CDR1 is SQVTM, CDR2 ANQGSEA. After removal of 4 bases from V and 3 bases from J, the junction contained 7 bases not matched to a gene. CDR3 coding DNA: TGCAGCGTTGCTGGGCTAGCGGGAGGGCTCTACGAGCAGTACTTC. It specifies CSVAGLAGGLYEQYF.

J is TRBJ1-3 and V is TRBV28, with 11 bases identical to TRBD1. The CDR3 is 16 residues long. Germline CDR1 and CDR2: MDHEN and SYDVKM. J was trimmed by 4 bases and V by 5 bases; bases with no gene match: 7. CDR3 coding DNA: TGTGCCAGCAGTCCGTGGACAGGGGGCGCAGGAAACACCATATATTTT. Its protein is CASSPWTGGAGNTIYF.